Below are 29 T cell receptor beta chains sequenced from a single sample in a study of T-cell memory formation after mild COVID-19. TCRdb reanalysed the 5' RACE reads using MiXCR and keeps one entry per CDR3 protein. The data hold hundreds of thousands of distinct CDR3 sequences, with about 20% observed a single time. The sample comprised PBMCs or a T cell subset sorted from them (not recorded which). These TCRs come from a man aged 18-30 years who had mild COVID-19 (a few samples of this study predate the infection). Cell type and time point are not known.

This clonotype was recorded at least ten times. CDR3: CSAYQGSGYTF. The CDR3 DNA follows: TGCAGTGCTTACCAGGGTAGTGGCTACACCTTC. The V call is TRBV20-1, the J call TRBJ1-2; a weak D match, TRBD1 (5 bases). The germline CDR1 and CDR2 sequences are DFQATT and SNEGSKA (reference sequence). The CDR3 is 11 residues long. Trimming took off 5 bases at V and 7 bases at J, with 11 bases between the two ends.

In DNA, the CDR3 is TGTGCCAGCAGCTTAACGGACAGGGAGGCCGGGGAGCTGTTTTTT. Translated, it gives CASSLTDREAGELFF. The chain is built from TRBV7-3 and TRBJ2-2; 8 bases match TRBD1. Trimming took 0 bases from V and 6 from J; bases not matched to a gene: 3. CDR3 length: 15 residues. Germline CDR1 SGHTA, CDR2 FQGTGA.

This clonotype was counted only a few times. The chain employs TRBV6-6 and TRBJ1-2; 7 bases map to TRBD1. The CDR3 length is 16 residues. Looked up from germline, CDR1 is MNHNY and CDR2 is SVGAGI (reference sequence). The junction had 6 bases not matched to a gene; V was cut back by 2 bases and J by 0 bases. CDR3 protein: CASSYGGQQANYGYTF. CDR3 nucleotides: TGTGCCAGCAGTTACGGGGGACAGCAAGCTAACTATGGCTACACCTTC.

This chain links TRBV5-1 with TRBJ1-2; D gene unclear. The CDR3 is 17 amino acids. V lost 4 bases and J lost 4, with 23 bases in between. Per germline, CDR1 SGHRS and CDR2 YFSETQ. DNA for the CDR3: TGCGCCAGCAGCCCCGTGCCGAGACCAGAGGGCACCTATGGCTACACCTTC. Its protein is CASSPVPRPEGTYGYTF.

The chain links TRBV20-1 to TRBJ2-5, with a tentative D call TRBD2 (5 bases). CDR1 is DFQATT, CDR2 SNEGSKA, per germline (reference sequence). Trimming left V 3 bases short and J 5 bases short, with 13 bases between. There are 13 residues in the CDR3. DNA for the CDR3: TGCAGTGCTAGGGGTAGCGAGTGGGAGACCCAGTACTTC. This codes for CSARGSEWETQYF.

This clonotype was detected many times. CDR3 sequence reads: CASSLDGGWEAFF. CDR3 nucleotides: TGCGCCAGCAGCTTGGACGGAGGGTGGGAAGCTTTCTTT. The V call is TRBV5-1, the J call TRBJ1-1; D gene ambiguous. This CDR3 is built from 13 residues. Trimming removed 0 bases at V and 8 bases at J, with 11 bases between. CDR1 SGHRS and CDR2 YFSETQ come from the germline V gene.

This chain connects TRBV18 to TRBJ1-2, with D possibly matching TRBD1 (5 bases). V was shortened by 4 bases and J by 0 bases, with 9 bases between the two germline ends. Germline CDR1 reads KGHSH; CDR2 reads LQKENI. This CDR3 spans 14 amino acids. The CDR3, as DNA: TGTGCCAGCTCACTGGGCAGGGCTAACTATGGCTACACCTTC. Translation: CASSLGRANYGYTF.

This chain uses TRBV4-1 with TRBJ1-1; maybe TRBD1 (5 bases). This CDR3 has 17 residues. CDR1 and CDR2 from the germline V gene are MGHRA and YSYEKL. V was shortened by 3 bases and J by 7 bases, with 24 bases between the two germline ends. CDR3 nucleotide sequence: TGCGCCAGCAGCCAGTACGGCGAGGGACTCACTGCCAGTGAAGCTTTCTTT. Its protein is CASSQYGEGLTASEAFF.

The chain combines TRBV5-1 with TRBJ1-3; D is uncertain. The CDR3 length is 17 residues. Trimming took 1 base from V and 0 from J, leaving 14 bases between them. CDR1 SGHRS and CDR2 YFSETQ come from the germline V gene. This CDR3 reads CASSLMPGRNSGNTIYF. CDR3 DNA: TGCGCCAGCAGCTTGATGCCCGGACGGAACTCTGGAAACACCATATATTTT.

This clonotype showed up just a few times. The V and J genes are TRBV6-2 or TRBV6-3 and TRBJ2-5; D not resolved. The CDR3 has 12 amino acids. Trimming shortened V by 6 bases and J by 7 bases, and 12 bases separated the two germline ends. Germline CDR1 and CDR2: MNHEY and SVGEGT. The DNA of the CDR3 is TGTGCCAGCAGGAAAGTGGGCTCGACCCAGTACTTC. It translates to CASRKVGSTQYF.

About this clonotype itself: This clone may be a read error of a much larger clone one base away. The V call is TRBV5-1, the J call TRBJ1-1, with D possibly TRBD1 on 5 matching bases. The CDR3 has 15 amino acids. Germline loops: CDR1 SGHRS, CDR2 YFSETQ. CDR3 sequence (DNA): TGCGCCAGCAGCTTGGGAGGGGCACCGAACACTGAATCTTTCTTT. Amino acids: CASSLGGAPNTESFF.

This clonotype was detected a few times. This CDR3 reads CASSSGQVSSYEQYF. The CDR3 DNA is TGTGCCAGCAGCTCCGGACAGGTCAGCTCCTACGAGCAGTACTTC. The chain combines TRBV6-5 with TRBJ2-7, with 7 bases fitting TRBD1. The CDR3 spans 15 residues. V lost 6 bases and J lost 0; bases outside the gene matches: 8. CDR1 is MNHEY, CDR2 SVGAGI, per germline.

The chain links TRBV7-9 to TRBJ2-3; TRBD2 matches at 10 bases. This CDR3 is 15 amino acids long. The trim removed 4 bases at V and 6 bases at J, leaving 7 bases unmatched. Germline V gene data show CDR1 as SEHNR and CDR2 as FQNEAQ (reference sequence). The CDR3 is CASSSSLAGADTQYF. CDR3 DNA sequence: TGTGCCAGCAGCTCCTCGCTAGCGGGGGCTGATACGCAGTATTTT.

In its sample, this clonotype was seen a few times. The CDR3 loop is CSARIRRVGKNIQYF. For the CDR3, the DNA is TGCAGTGCTAGAATTAGGCGGGTGGGCAAAAACATTCAGTACTTC. J is TRBJ2-4 and V is TRBV20-1, with D perhaps TRBD2 (5 bases). The CDR3 is 15 residues long. The germline V gene has CDR1 DFQATT and CDR2 SNEGSKA (reference sequence). V lost 2 bases and J lost 3, with 14 bases in between.

This clonotype has just a few counts. V is TRBV13 and J is TRBJ1-1, with TRBD1 as a possible D gene (6 bases). This CDR3 spans 13 amino acids. Trimming pared 5 bases from V and 8 bases from J, leaving 15 bases between. Per the germline V gene, CDR1 is PRHDT and CDR2 is FYEKMQ (reference sequence). In DNA, the CDR3 is TGTGCCAGCAGCCAGGGGACGCAAAGGGAAGCTTTCTTT. Translating it yields CASSQGTQREAFF.

This clonotype was seen a few times. The chain employs TRBV3-1 and TRBJ2-5; TRBD2 agrees at 11 bases. V shed 1 base, J shed 10 bases, and the junction held 8 bases outside the gene matches. The CDR3 totals 15 residues. Germline lookup yields CDR1 LGHDT and CDR2 YNNKEL (reference sequence). In DNA form, the CDR3 reads TGTGCCAGCAGCCAAGGCCTCGGGACTAGCGGTAACCAGTACTTC. Its protein is CASSQGLGTSGNQYF.

The chain carries TRBV6-2 or TRBV6-3 and TRBJ2-1; no clear D gene. CDR1 is MNHEY, CDR2 SVGEGT, per germline. The CDR3 is 12 amino acids. The germline V and J ends were trimmed by 2 bases and 7 bases, with 6 bases remaining between them. CDR3 DNA: TGTGCCAGCAGTTACCCATCGAATGAGCAGTTCTTC. Translated: CASSYPSNEQFF.

In its sample, this clonotype was seen a few times. This rearrangement joins TRBV14 to TRBJ2-3, with a tentative D call TRBD1 (5 bases). The germline V gene has CDR1 SGHDN and CDR2 FVKESK. V lost 7 bases and J lost 2, with 13 bases in between. CDR3 length: 14 residues. The CDR3 DNA is TGTGCCAGCACCTTCCGACAGTCCACAGATACGCAGTATTTT. Its translation: CASTFRQSTDTQYF.

In its sample, this clonotype was seen a few times. The chain has TRBV7-9 and TRBJ2-5; TRBD1 might be the D (6 bases). Germline V gene sequence: CDR1 SEHNR, CDR2 FQNEAQ (reference sequence). V lost 4 bases to trimming and J lost 2 bases, with 11 bases between them. The CDR3 sequence is 14 residues long. CDR3 in amino acids: CASSSPQGQETQYF. In DNA, the CDR3 is TGTGCCAGCAGCTCCCCACAGGGACAAGAGACCCAGTACTTC.

This chain links TRBV4-3 with TRBJ1-2, with D uncertain. The CDR3 loop spans 15 amino acids. V lost 0 bases and J lost 5, with 13 bases in between. Germline assignment: CDR1 LGHNA and CDR2 YSLEER. The CDR3 is CASSQEYQVEYGYTF. The DNA for the CDR3 is TGCGCCAGCAGCCAAGAGTATCAGGTGGAGTATGGCTACACCTTC.

Only a few counts were recorded for this clonotype. The V call is TRBV5-1, the J call TRBJ1-1, with 7 bases that match TRBD1. The length of the CDR3 is 15 residues. Germline V gene lookup returns CDR1 SGHRS and CDR2 YFSETQ. Trimming at V came to 6 bases and at J to 0 bases, leaving 8 bases not matched to a gene. CDR3 sequence (DNA): TGCGCCAGCACGCGACAGGGAGGTATGAACACTGAAGCTTTCTTT. It translates to CASTRQGGMNTEAFF. The variable domain in full, with the rest retrieved from reference TRBV5-1 and TRBJ1-1, is KAGVTQTPRYLIKTRGQQVTLSCSPISGHRSVSWYQQTPGQGLQFLFEYFSETQRNKGNFPGRFSGRQFSNSRSEMNVSTLELGDSALYLCASTRQGGMNTEAFFGQGTRLTVV.

This clonotype was seen a handful of times. The J gene is TRBJ2-5, the V gene TRBV20-1; D is undetermined. The V gene's germline CDR1 is DFQATT and CDR2 SNEGSKA (reference sequence). The CDR3 length is 11 residues. V dropped 6 bases and J dropped 4 bases, with 9 bases sitting between them. Here the CDR3 reads CSALQLETQYF. The CDR3 DNA follows: TGCAGTGCCCTCCAGCTAGAGACCCAGTACTTC.

This clonotype showed up just a few times. The chain links TRBV12-3 or TRBV12-4 to TRBJ2-7, with D perhaps matching TRBD2 (5 bases). The V gene lost 6 bases and the J gene lost 6 bases, with 21 bases spanning the gap. The CDR3 has 15 residues. CDR3 nucleotides: TGTGCCAGCAGCCTCGGGTCCGGACGACTACTCGAGCAGTACTTC. It is translated as CASSLGSGRLLEQYF.

This sequence joins TRBV7-6 and TRBJ2-3, with D perhaps matching TRBD2 (6 bases). The CDR3 is made up of 18 amino acids. V lost 0 bases, J lost 4 bases, and 20 bases lay in between. Germline V gene lookup returns CDR1 SGHVS and CDR2 FNYEAQ. CDR3 protein: CASSLAFTRGATADTQYF. CDR3 nucleotides: TGTGCCAGCAGCTTAGCGTTTACCCGCGGGGCAACAGCAGATACGCAGTATTTT.

This clonotype was detected a few times. The gene calls are TRBV4-3 and TRBJ2-5; perhaps D is TRBD1 or TRBD2 (5 bases each). The CDR3 consists of 16 residues. Germline lookup yields CDR1 LGHNA and CDR2 YSLEER. Trimming took 3 bases from V and 0 from J, leaving 14 bases between them. The CDR3 sequence is CASSQTLGRDQETQYF. The DNA of the CDR3 is TGCGCCAGCAGCCAGACGCTGGGACGGGACCAAGAGACCCAGTACTTC.

The chain couples TRBV25-1 to TRBJ2-7; D is tentatively TRBD1 or TRBD2 (5 bases each). Germline CDR1 MGHDK, CDR2 SYGVNS. The CDR3 spans 16 residues. V was trimmed by 3 bases and J by 3 bases, leaving 18 bases between them. CDR3 amino acids: CASSDRGARGYYEQYF. The CDR3 DNA sequence: TGTGCCAGCAGTGATCGAGGGGCTAGAGGATACTACGAGCAGTACTTC.

This clonotype was recorded at least ten times. The CDR3 nucleotides read TGTGCCAGCAGCTTAGTAGGGGCACCTAATGAAAAACTGTTTTTT. It yields the protein CASSLVGAPNEKLFF. The rearrangement joins TRBV7-7 to TRBJ1-4, with a tentative D call TRBD1 (5 bases). This CDR3 has 15 amino acids. V was pared by 1 base and J by 3 bases, with 9 bases between. Per the germline V gene, CDR1 is SSHAT and CDR2 is FNYEAQ (reference sequence).

This clonotype came up a few times. V and J are TRBV7-2 and TRBJ2-1; TRBD2 aligns across 9 bases. This CDR3 is 17 amino acids long. V dropped 3 bases and J dropped 3; count of bases not matched to a gene: 9. The V gene's germline CDR1 is SGHTA and CDR2 FQGNSA. The DNA for the CDR3 is TGTGCCAGCAGCTTTATTTGGGCGGGGGGGCTCTACAATGAGCAGTTCTTC. Its translation: CASSFIWAGGLYNEQFF.

V is TRBV20-1 and J is TRBJ1-1; D uncertain. The germline CDR1 and CDR2 sequences are DFQATT and SNEGSKA (reference sequence). The CDR3 consists of 14 residues. Trimming removed 1 base from V and 3 bases from J, with 12 bases in between. The CDR3 here is CSARVAATYTEAFF. The CDR3 coding sequence is TGCAGTGCTAGAGTAGCAGCAACTTACACTGAAGCTTTCTTT.